This T cell receptor (beta chain) was identified during a study of siplizumab effects on memory and regulatory T cells. Repertoires were generated with immunoSEQ multiplex PCR, while TCRdb's copy carries only in-frame clones and drops some. The table includes roughly 120,000 clones, roughly 94% detected once. Trimming took 2 bases from V and 0 from J, leaving 11 bases between them. Germline assignment: CDR1 SGHDT and CDR2 YYEEEE. CDR3 length: 15 amino acids. Sample: non-Treg CD4+ T cells sorted from blood. The TCR comes from a human donor in good health. The genes are TRBV5-6 and TRBJ1-1, with a tentative D call TRBD1 (5 bases). CDR3 region: CASSFRQHMNTEAFF. As DNA, the CDR3 is TGTGCCAGCAGCTTTCGACAGCACATGAACACTGAAGCTTTCTTT.